This TCR beta chain was retrieved from a study of blood T cell repertoires in COVID-19. The CDR3 totals 13 residues. Trimming shortened V by 2 bases and J by 4 bases, and 8 bases separated the two germline ends. The repertoire was sequenced with immunoSEQ multiplex PCR; TCRdb's copy has only in-frame clones and lacks some. The table records 20,000 to 25,000 clones, almost 85% of them present only once. The sequenced sample consisted of peripheral blood. This chain joins TRBV12-3 or TRBV12-4 and TRBJ1-2; D uncertain. The clonotype was recovered from a man aged 40-49 years with acute or convalescent COVID-19. This CDR3 reads CASSLSPLYGYTF. DNA of the CDR3: TGTGCCAGCAGTTTATCTCCCCTCTATGGCTACACCTTC.